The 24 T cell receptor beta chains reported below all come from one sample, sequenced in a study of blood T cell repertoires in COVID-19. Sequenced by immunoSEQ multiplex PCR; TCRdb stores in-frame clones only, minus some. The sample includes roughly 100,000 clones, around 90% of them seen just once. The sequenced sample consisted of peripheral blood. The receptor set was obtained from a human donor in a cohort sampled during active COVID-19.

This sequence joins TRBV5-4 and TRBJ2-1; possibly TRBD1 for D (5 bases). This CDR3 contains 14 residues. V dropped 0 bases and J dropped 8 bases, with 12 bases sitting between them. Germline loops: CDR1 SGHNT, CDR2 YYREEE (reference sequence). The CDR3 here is CASSLAVGAHEQFF. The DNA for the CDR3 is TGTGCCAGCAGCTTGGCCGTTGGGGCACATGAGCAGTTCTTC. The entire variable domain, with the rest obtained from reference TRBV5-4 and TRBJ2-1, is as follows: ETGVTQSPTHLIKTRGQQVTLRCSSQSGHNTVSWYQQALGQGPQFIFQYYREEENGRGNFPPRFSGLQFPNYSSELNVNALELDDSALYLCASSLAVGAHEQFFGPGTRLTVL.

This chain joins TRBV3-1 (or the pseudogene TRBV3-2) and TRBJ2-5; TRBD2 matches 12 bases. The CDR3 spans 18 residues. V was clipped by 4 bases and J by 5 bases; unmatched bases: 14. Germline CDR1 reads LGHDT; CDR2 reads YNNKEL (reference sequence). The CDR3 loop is CASSLRSLLAGGDETQYF. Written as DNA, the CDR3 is TGTGCCAGCAGCCTCCGATCGTTACTAGCGGGGGGCGATGAGACCCAGTACTTC.

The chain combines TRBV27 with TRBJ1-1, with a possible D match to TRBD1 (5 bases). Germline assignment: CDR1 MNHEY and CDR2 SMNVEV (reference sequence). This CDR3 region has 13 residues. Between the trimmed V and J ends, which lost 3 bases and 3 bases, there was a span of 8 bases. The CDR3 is CASSFRADTEAFF. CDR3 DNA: TGTGCCAGCAGTTTCAGGGCGGACACTGAAGCTTTCTTT.

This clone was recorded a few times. The CDR3 bases are TGTGCCTGGAGTACAGGGGGCGAGCAGTACTTC. This codes for CAWSTGGEQYF. The J gene is TRBJ2-7, the V gene TRBV30; 8 positions agree with TRBD1. Trimming took 2 bases from V and 6 from J; bases not matched to a gene: 0. Germline CDR1 GTSNPN, CDR2 SVGIG (reference sequence). The CDR3 consists of 11 residues. The full variable domain, with the rest looked up from reference TRBV30 and TRBJ2-7, is SQTIHQWPATLVQPVGSPLSLECTVEGTSNPNLYWYRQAAGRGLQLLFYSVGIGQISSEVPQNLSASRPQDRQFILSSKKLLLSDSGFYLCAWSTGGEQYFGPGTRLTVT.

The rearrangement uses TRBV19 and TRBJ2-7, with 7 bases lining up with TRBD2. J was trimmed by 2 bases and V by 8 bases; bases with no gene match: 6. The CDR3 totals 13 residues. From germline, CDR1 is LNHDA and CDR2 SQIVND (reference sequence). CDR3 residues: CASSVGGAYEQYF. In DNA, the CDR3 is TGTGCCAGTTCTGTTGGGGGGGCCTACGAGCAGTACTTC.

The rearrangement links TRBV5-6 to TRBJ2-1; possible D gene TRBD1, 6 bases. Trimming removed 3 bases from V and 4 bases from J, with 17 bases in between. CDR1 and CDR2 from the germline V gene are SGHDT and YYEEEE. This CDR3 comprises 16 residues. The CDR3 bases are TGTGCCAGCAGCTACCCCGGGACACTACAATACAATGAGCAGTTCTTC. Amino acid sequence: CASSYPGTLQYNEQFF. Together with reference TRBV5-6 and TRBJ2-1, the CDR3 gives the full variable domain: DAGVTQSPTHLIKTRGQQVTLRCSPKSGHDTVSWYQQALGQGPQFIFQYYEEEERQRGNFPDRFSGHQFPNYSSELNVNALLLGDSALYLCASSYPGTLQYNEQFFGPGTRLTVL.

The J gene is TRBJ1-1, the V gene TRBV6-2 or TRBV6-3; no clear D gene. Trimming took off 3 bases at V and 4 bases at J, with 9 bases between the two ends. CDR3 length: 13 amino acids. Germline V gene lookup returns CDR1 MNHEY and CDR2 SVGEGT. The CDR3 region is CASSYWAVTEAFF. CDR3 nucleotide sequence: TGTGCCAGCAGTTATTGGGCCGTCACTGAAGCTTTCTTT.

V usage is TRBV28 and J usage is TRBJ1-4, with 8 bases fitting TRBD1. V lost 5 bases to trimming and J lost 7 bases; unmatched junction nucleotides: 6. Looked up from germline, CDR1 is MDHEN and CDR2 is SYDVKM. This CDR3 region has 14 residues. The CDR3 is CASSDSGGTEKLFF. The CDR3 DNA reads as TGTGCCAGCAGTGACTCAGGGGGCACTGAAAAACTGTTTTTT.

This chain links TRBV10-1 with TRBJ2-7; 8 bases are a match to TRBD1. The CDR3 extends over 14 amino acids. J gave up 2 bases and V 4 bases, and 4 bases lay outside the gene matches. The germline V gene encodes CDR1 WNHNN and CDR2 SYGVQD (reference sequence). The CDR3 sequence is CASSAGQVPYEQYF. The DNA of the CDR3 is TGCGCCAGCAGTGCGGGACAGGTACCCTACGAGCAGTACTTC.

The CDR3 here is CATSRDRDRVGYTF. The CDR3 region has the DNA TGTGCCACCAGCAGAGATAGAGACAGGGTAGGCTACACCTTC. The chain carries TRBV15 and TRBJ1-2; 7 bases match TRBD1. V shed 0 bases and J 8 bases; nucleotides not matched to a gene: 6. The germline CDR1 and CDR2 sequences are LNHNV and YYDKDF (reference sequence). The CDR3 runs 14 residues.

Here the CDR3 reads CSAFLGAGPANEQFF. The CDR3 DNA reads TGCAGCGCCTTCCTGGGGGCAGGCCCTGCGAATGAGCAGTTCTTC. V and J are TRBV29-1 and TRBJ2-1, with a weak D call TRBD1 (6 bases). The CDR3 runs 15 residues. Germline V CDR1 and CDR2: SQVTM, ANQGSEA. V shed 7 bases and J shed 7 bases, with 23 bases lying between them.

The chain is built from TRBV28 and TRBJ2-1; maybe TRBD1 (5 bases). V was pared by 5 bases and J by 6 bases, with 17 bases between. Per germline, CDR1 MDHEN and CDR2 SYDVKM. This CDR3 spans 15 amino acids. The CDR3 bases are TGTGCCAGCAGTCTTCTAGGGGCGATGGCCAATGAGCAGTTCTTC. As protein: CASSLLGAMANEQFF. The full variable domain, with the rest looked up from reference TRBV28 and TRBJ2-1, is DVKVTQSSRYLVKRTGEKVFLECVQDMDHENMFWYRQDPGLGLRLIYFSYDVKMKEKGDIPEGYSVSREKKERFSLILESASTNQTSMYLCASSLLGAMANEQFFGPGTRLTVL.

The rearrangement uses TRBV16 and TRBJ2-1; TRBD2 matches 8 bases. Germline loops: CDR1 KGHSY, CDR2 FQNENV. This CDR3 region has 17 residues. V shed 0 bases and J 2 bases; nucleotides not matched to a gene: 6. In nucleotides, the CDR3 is TGTGCCAGCAGCCAATCGTGGGGGCGGGGGGCCTACAATGAGCAGTTCTTC. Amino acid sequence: CASSQSWGRGAYNEQFF.

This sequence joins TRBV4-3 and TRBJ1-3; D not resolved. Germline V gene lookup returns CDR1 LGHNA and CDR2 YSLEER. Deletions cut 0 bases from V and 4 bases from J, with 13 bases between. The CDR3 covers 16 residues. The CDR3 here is CASSQEAPGTGNTIYF. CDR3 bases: TGCGCCAGCAGCCAAGAAGCCCCAGGAACCGGAAACACCATATATTTT.

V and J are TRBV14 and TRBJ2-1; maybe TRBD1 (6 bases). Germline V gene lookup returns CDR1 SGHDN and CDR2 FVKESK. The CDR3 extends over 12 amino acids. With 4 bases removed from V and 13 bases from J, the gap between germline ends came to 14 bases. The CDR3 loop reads CASSLDRTPQFF. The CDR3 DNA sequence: TGTGCCAGCAGCCTCGACAGGACCCCTCAGTTCTTC.

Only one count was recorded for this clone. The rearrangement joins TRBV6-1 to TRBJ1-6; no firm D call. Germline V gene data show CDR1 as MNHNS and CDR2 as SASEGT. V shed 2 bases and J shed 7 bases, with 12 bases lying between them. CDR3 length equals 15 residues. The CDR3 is CASSEKEVGNSPLHF. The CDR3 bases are TGTGCCAGCAGTGAAAAGGAGGTTGGGAATTCACCCCTCCACTTT.

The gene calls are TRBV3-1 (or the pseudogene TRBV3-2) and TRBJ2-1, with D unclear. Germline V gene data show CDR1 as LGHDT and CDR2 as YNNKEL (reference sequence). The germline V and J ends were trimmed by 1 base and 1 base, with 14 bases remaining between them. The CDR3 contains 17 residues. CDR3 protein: CASSQVDNSRSYNEQFF. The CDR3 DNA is TGTGCCAGCAGCCAAGTAGATAACTCCCGTTCCTACAATGAGCAGTTCTTC.

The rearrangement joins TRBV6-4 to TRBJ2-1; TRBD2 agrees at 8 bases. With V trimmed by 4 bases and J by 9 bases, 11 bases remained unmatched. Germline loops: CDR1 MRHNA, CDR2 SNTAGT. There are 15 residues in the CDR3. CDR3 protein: CASSGRIAGPGEQFF. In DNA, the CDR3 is TGTGCCAGCAGTGGGAGGATAGCGGGGCCCGGTGAGCAGTTCTTC.

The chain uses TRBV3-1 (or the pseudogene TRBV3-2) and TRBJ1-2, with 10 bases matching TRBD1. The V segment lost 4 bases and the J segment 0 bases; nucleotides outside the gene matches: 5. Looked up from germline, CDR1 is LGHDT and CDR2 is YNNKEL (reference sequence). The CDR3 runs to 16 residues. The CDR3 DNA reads TGTGCCAGCAGCCCGGACAGGGGGACTACTAACTATGGCTACACCTTC. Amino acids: CASSPDRGTTNYGYTF.

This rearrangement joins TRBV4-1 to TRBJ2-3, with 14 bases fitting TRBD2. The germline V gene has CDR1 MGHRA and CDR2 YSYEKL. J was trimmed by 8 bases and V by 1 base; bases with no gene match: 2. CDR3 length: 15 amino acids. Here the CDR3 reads CASSQGLAGGSTQYF. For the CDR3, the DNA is TGCGCCAGCAGCCAAGGACTAGCGGGAGGGAGTACGCAGTATTTT.

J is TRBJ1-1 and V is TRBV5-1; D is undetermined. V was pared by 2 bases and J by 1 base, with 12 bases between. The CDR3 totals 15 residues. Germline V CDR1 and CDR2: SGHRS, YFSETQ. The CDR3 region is CASSLGGIQNTEAFF. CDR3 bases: TGCGCCAGCAGCTTAGGCGGAATCCAGAACACTGAAGCTTTCTTT.

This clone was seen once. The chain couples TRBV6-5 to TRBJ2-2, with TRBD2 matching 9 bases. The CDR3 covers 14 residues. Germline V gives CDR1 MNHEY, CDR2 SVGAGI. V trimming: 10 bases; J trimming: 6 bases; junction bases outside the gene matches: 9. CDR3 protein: CATKLSGSAGELFF. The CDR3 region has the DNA TGTGCCACCAAACTTAGCGGGAGCGCCGGGGAGCTGTTTTTT.

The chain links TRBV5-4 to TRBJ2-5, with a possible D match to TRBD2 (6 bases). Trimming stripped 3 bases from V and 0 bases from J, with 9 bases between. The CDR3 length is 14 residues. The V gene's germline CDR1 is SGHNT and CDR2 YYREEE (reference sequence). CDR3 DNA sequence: TGTGCCAGCAGCTGGAGGGATAACCAAGAGACCCAGTACTTC. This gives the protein CASSWRDNQETQYF.

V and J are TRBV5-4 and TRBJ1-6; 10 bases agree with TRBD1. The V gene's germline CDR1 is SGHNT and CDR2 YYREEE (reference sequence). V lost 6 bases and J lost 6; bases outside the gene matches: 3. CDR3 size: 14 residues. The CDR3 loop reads CASTRDRGNSPLHF. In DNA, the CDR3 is TGTGCCAGCACCCGGGACAGGGGTAATTCACCCCTCCACTTT.